Each of the 32 T cell receptor beta chains below was sequenced from the same sample in a study of CD8+ T cells in alopecia areata. As the sequencing template, cDNA was produced by extracting RNA and reverse transcribing it. Measured with immunoSEQ multiplex PCR; TCRdb has only the in-frame clones, and not every one. This table has around 140,000 clones, around 51% appearing once. The source was CD4+ T cells sorted from blood, collected at week 0. These receptors all come from a human donor with alopecia areata.

V is TRBV27 and J is TRBJ1-2; the D is unclear. Looked up from germline, CDR1 is MNHEY and CDR2 is SMNVEV (reference sequence). This CDR3 has 14 amino acids. Trimming left V 4 bases short and J 6 bases short, with 15 bases between. This chain's CDR3 is CASSSTRPGDGYTF. The CDR3 coding sequence is TGTGCCAGCAGTTCGACTCGGCCCGGCGATGGCTACACCTTC.

The table lists this clone with a few counts. The chain employs TRBV4-3 and TRBJ1-4, with D hard to call. This CDR3 is built from 15 residues. Germline-derived CDR1 and CDR2 are LGHNA and YSLEER. Deletions cut 0 bases from V and 8 bases from J, with 13 bases between. The CDR3 bases are TGCGCCAGCAGCCAAGATCCGAATACGGACGAAAAACTGTTTTTT. This codes for CASSQDPNTDEKLFF.

The V call is TRBV4-1, the J call TRBJ2-1; D remains ambiguous. Per germline, CDR1 MGHRA and CDR2 YSYEKL. Trimming shortened V by 0 bases and J by 10 bases, and 7 bases separated the two germline ends. This CDR3 has 12 residues. The DNA of the CDR3 is TGCGCCAGCAGCCAAGAAACCTGGGAGCAGTTCTTC. It encodes CASSQETWEQFF.

This sequence joins TRBV7-2 and TRBJ2-5, with 12 bases aligning to TRBD1. The CDR3 has 18 amino acids. Trimming removed 1 base from V and 4 bases from J; junction bases left unmatched: 10. Germline values: CDR1 SGHTA, CDR2 FQGNSA. CDR3 sequence reads: CASSLVGQGAVEGETQYF. The CDR3 nucleotides read TGTGCCAGCAGCTTAGTGGGACAGGGGGCTGTCGAAGGAGAGACCCAGTACTTC.

CDR3 loop: CSAWDHGPEAFF. CDR3 DNA sequence: TGCAGCGCATGGGACCACGGACCTGAAGCTTTCTTT. The chain couples TRBV29-1 to TRBJ1-1; tentative D call: TRBD1 (5 bases). CDR1 is SQVTM and CDR2 is ANQGSEA in the germline V gene. This CDR3 has 12 residues. The V and J ends lost 7 bases and 6 bases respectively, with 15 bases between them.

V and J are TRBV4-2 and TRBJ1-2; D remains ambiguous. The CDR3 length is 14 residues. The V end lost 4 bases, the J end lost 2 bases, and 11 bases lay between the germline ends. Germline-derived CDR1 and CDR2 are LGHNA and YNFKEQ. In nucleotides, the CDR3 is TGTGCCAGCAGCCCTCTGACGGGAAACTATGGCTACACCTTC. It encodes CASSPLTGNYGYTF.

V is TRBV4-2 and J is TRBJ2-3; the match to TRBD1 covers 7 bases. Germline CDR1 reads LGHNA; CDR2 reads YNFKEQ. Trimming at V came to 6 bases and at J to 5 bases, leaving 11 bases not matched to a gene. The CDR3 totals 15 residues. In nucleotides, the CDR3 is TGTGCCAGCAGACCGAGACAGGGTTGGGTAGATACGCAGTATTTT. Translation: CASRPRQGWVDTQYF.

The V call is TRBV10-2, the J call TRBJ1-5; D might be TRBD1 (5 bases). This CDR3 comprises 14 residues. Per germline, CDR1 WSHSY and CDR2 SAAADI. Trimming took 6 bases from V and 7 from J, leaving 16 bases between them. DNA for the CDR3: TGCGCCAGCAGCGTAACTGGGGGAGACCAGCCCCAGCATTTT. Its protein is CASSVTGGDQPQHF.

The chain employs TRBV5-1 and TRBJ2-2; 9 bases map to TRBD1. After removal of 4 bases from V and 7 bases from J, the junction contained 8 bases not matched to a gene. Germline-derived CDR1 and CDR2 are SGHRS and YFSETQ. The CDR3 loop spans 15 amino acids. The CDR3 DNA reads TGCGCCAGCAGCCAAAGGACAGGGGCCAACGGGGAGCTGTTTTTT. As protein: CASSQRTGANGELFF.

J is TRBJ2-1 and V is TRBV18, with D tentatively TRBD1 or TRBD2 (6 bases each). Trimming shortened V by 6 bases and J by 4 bases, and 19 bases separated the two germline ends. This CDR3 is 16 amino acids long. Germline assignment: CDR1 KGHSH and CDR2 LQKENI. The CDR3: CASSPQVGGGYNEQFF. CDR3 coding DNA: TGTGCCAGCTCCCCCCAGGTCGGAGGGGGGTACAATGAGCAGTTCTTC.

The V gene is TRBV20-1, the J gene TRBJ1-3, with D hard to call. The V end was cut by 4 bases, the J end by 4 bases, with 5 bases between. CDR1 and CDR2 from the germline V gene are DFQATT and SNEGSKA (reference sequence). The CDR3 contains 11 residues. The CDR3 DNA follows: TGCAGTGCTATCTTGGGAAACACCATATATTTT. This gives the protein CSAILGNTIYF.

The chain carries TRBV15 and TRBJ2-7; D is ambiguous. The CDR3 loop spans 13 amino acids. The V end lost 1 base, the J end lost 3 bases, and 7 bases lay between the germline ends. The V gene's germline CDR1 is LNHNV and CDR2 YYDKDF (reference sequence). Here the CDR3 reads CATSRGKYYEQYF. The CDR3 coding sequence is TGTGCCACCAGCAGAGGAAAGTACTACGAGCAGTACTTC.

The V and J genes are TRBV6-1 and TRBJ2-1, with 12 bases aligning to TRBD2. The length of the CDR3 is 14 residues. CDR1 MNHNS and CDR2 SASEGT come from the germline V gene. The V and J ends lost 11 bases and 4 bases, in that order; junction bases with no gene match: 6. CDR3 DNA sequence: TGTGCCGCGACGACTAGCGGGGGATACAATGAGCAGTTCTTC. Translated: CAATTSGGYNEQFF.

A few counts support this clone. The rearrangement joins TRBV4-3 to TRBJ2-2; D might be TRBD2 (5 bases). Germline V gene lookup returns CDR1 LGHNA and CDR2 YSLEER. There are 16 residues in the CDR3. V was clipped by 0 bases and J by 4 bases, with 12 bases between them. The CDR3 DNA reads as TGCGCCAGCAGCCAAGATTTACTCCGGGGCACCGGGGAGCTGTTTTTT. This sequence encodes CASSQDLLRGTGELFF.

The J gene is TRBJ2-3, the V gene TRBV6-6, with 8 bases lining up with TRBD2. CDR1 and CDR2 from the germline V gene are MNHNY and SVGAGI (reference sequence). V trimming: 4 bases; J trimming: 4 bases; junction bases outside the gene matches: 7. The CDR3 spans 15 residues. CDR3 coding DNA: TGTGCCAGCAGTTCCAGCGGGAGTGGCCCAGATACGCAGTATTTT. Translating it yields CASSSSGSGPDTQYF.

The chain joins TRBV2 to TRBJ2-7; D unresolved. CDR3 length equals 11 residues. Germline V gives CDR1 SNHLY, CDR2 FYNNEI. Trimming cost V 3 bases and J 8 bases, with 8 bases left between them. The CDR3 nucleotides read TGTGCCAGCAGTGAGTTGTACAAGCAGTACTTC. Translating it yields CASSELYKQYF. Based on the CDR3 plus reference TRBV2 and TRBJ2-7, the full variable domain is EPEVTQTPSHQVTQMGQEVILRCVPISNHLYFYWYRQILGQKVEFLVSFYNNEISEKSEIFDDQFSVERPDGSNFTLKIRSTKLEDSAMYFCASSELYKQYFGPGTRLTVT.

The chain carries TRBV4-2 and TRBJ2-2; D may be TRBD2 (5 bases). The CDR3 has 14 amino acids. CDR1 and CDR2 (germline): LGHNA, YNFKEQ. V was cut by 4 bases and J by 1 base, with 7 bases left in between. The CDR3 DNA sequence: TGTGCCAGCAGCCGAGAGGGGAACACCGGGGAGCTGTTTTTT. It is translated as CASSREGNTGELFF.

The chain is built from TRBV10-3 and TRBJ1-1; D gene uncertain. There are 11 residues in the CDR3. Trimming pared 2 bases from V and 7 bases from J, leaving 5 bases between. Germline-derived CDR1 and CDR2 are ENHRY and SYGVKD. CDR3 region: CAISEGFEAFF. The CDR3 nucleotides are TGTGCCATCAGTGAGGGATTTGAAGCTTTCTTT.

This clone was detected a few times. The genes are TRBV29-1 and TRBJ2-5, with 12 bases identical to TRBD2. Trimming cost V 8 bases and J 1 base; bases outside gene matches: 5. There are 14 residues in the CDR3. Germline V gives CDR1 SQVTM, CDR2 ANQGSEA. The CDR3 DNA sequence: TGCAGCACCGGACTAGCGGGAACCCAAGAGACCCAGTACTTC. This sequence encodes CSTGLAGTQETQYF.

This clone was observed a handful of times. The rearrangement uses TRBV11-2 and TRBJ2-3; TRBD1 matches 10 bases. CDR3 length: 17 residues. J lost 1 base, V lost 8 bases, and 12 bases had no gene match. Germline-derived CDR1 and CDR2 are SGHAT and FQNNGV. The CDR3 region has the DNA TGTGCCAGCCGACCCATAGACAGGGGGCGAGGCACAGATACGCAGTATTTT. Translating gives CASRPIDRGRGTDTQYF.

The chain links TRBV6-1 to TRBJ1-1, with a possible D match to TRBD1 (5 bases). CDR3 size: 14 residues. Germline lookup yields CDR1 MNHNS and CDR2 SASEGT. Trimming shortened V by 4 bases and J by 4 bases, and 13 bases separated the two germline ends. The CDR3 is CASSVRSGGTEAFF. DNA of the CDR3: TGTGCCAGCAGTGTCAGGTCCGGGGGCACTGAAGCTTTCTTT.

Only a few counts were recorded for this clone. The J gene is TRBJ2-3, the V gene TRBV29-1; the D is unclear. This CDR3 is built from 13 residues. Germline-derived CDR1 and CDR2 are SQVTM and ANQGSEA. V lost 7 bases to trimming and J lost 2 bases, with 13 bases between them. The CDR3 DNA reads as TGCAGCGCATCACAGCCGTACACAGATACGCAGTATTTT. Translating gives CSASQPYTDTQYF.

V is TRBV29-1 and J is TRBJ2-7; D may match TRBD1 or TRBD2 (6 bases each). The CDR3 has 14 amino acids. The germline gives CDR1 SQVTM, CDR2 ANQGSEA. The V end was cut by 5 bases, the J end by 2 bases, with 16 bases between. The CDR3 protein is CSVRVEGGPYEQYF. CDR3 bases: TGCAGCGTTCGGGTTGAAGGGGGGCCCTACGAGCAGTACTTC.

V usage is TRBV6-6 and J usage is TRBJ1-2; D is undetermined. Germline values: CDR1 MNHNY, CDR2 SVGAGI (reference sequence). This CDR3 comprises 15 residues. Trimming stripped 0 bases from V and 6 bases from J, with 14 bases between. DNA for the CDR3: TGTGCCAGCAGTTACTCGGGTCAGGCGGGGAATGGCTACACCTTC. As protein: CASSYSGQAGNGYTF.

The genes are TRBV6-1 and TRBJ2-6; D is perhaps TRBD2 (5 bases). This CDR3 has 18 residues. CDR1 and CDR2 from the germline V gene are MNHNS and SASEGT. The V gene lost 0 bases and the J gene lost 2 bases, with 14 bases spanning the gap. CDR3 loop: CASSEALGSGTGANVLTF. The DNA of the CDR3 is TGTGCCAGCAGTGAAGCGCTGGGGAGCGGCACTGGGGCCAACGTCCTGACTTTC.

This clone occurred a few times. The genes are TRBV29-1 and TRBJ2-2; D is perhaps TRBD2 (6 bases). Trimming took off 3 bases at V and 7 bases at J, with 15 bases between the two ends. The CDR3 consists of 14 residues. The germline gives CDR1 SQVTM, CDR2 ANQGSEA. CDR3 DNA sequence: TGCAGCGTTGACGACGGGAGTAGGGGCGGGGAGCTGTTTTTT. Amino acid sequence: CSVDDGSRGGELFF.

This rearrangement joins TRBV11-3 to TRBJ1-5; unclear D gene. Trimming took 5 bases from V and 0 from J, leaving 5 bases between them. The CDR3 runs 13 residues. Germline V gene sequence: CDR1 SGHNT, CDR2 YENEEA. Here the CDR3 DNA reads TGTGCCAGCAGCCCAAATAGCAATCAGCCCCAGCATTTT. It is translated as CASSPNSNQPQHF.

The genes are TRBV15 and TRBJ2-7; 10 bases match TRBD2. The CDR3 totals 16 residues. Germline-derived CDR1 and CDR2 are LNHNV and YYDKDF (reference sequence). V was clipped by 0 bases and J by 4 bases; unmatched bases: 6. This CDR3 reads CATSREWTSGSYEQYF. The CDR3 DNA is TGTGCCACCAGCAGAGAGTGGACTAGCGGCTCGTACGAGCAGTACTTC.

This clone appeared a few times. The gene calls are TRBV20-1 and TRBJ2-7, with D possibly being TRBD1 (6 bases). This CDR3 comprises 11 residues. Germline V lookup: CDR1 DFQATT, CDR2 SNEGSKA (reference sequence). DNA for the CDR3: TGCAGCTACAGGGTTGTGTACGAGCAGTACTTC. Translation gives CSYRVVYEQYF.

This chain links TRBV11-2 with TRBJ1-1, with 8 bases matching TRBD1. V gave up 5 bases and J gave up 3 bases; unmatched junction bases: 8. This CDR3 spans 15 amino acids. Per germline, CDR1 SGHAT and CDR2 FQNNGV. The chain's CDR3 is CASSRDRGRYTEAFF. CDR3 coding DNA: TGTGCCAGCAGCCGCGACAGGGGACGATACACTGAAGCTTTCTTT.

This clone has only a few counts. V gene TRBV5-4 combines with J gene TRBJ2-2; a weak D match, TRBD2 (5 bases). The CDR3 is 14 residues long. Germline V gives CDR1 SGHNT, CDR2 YYREEE (reference sequence). Trimming took 2 bases from V and 1 from J, leaving 6 bases between them. CDR3 loop: CASSFGLNTGELFF. DNA of the CDR3: TGTGCCAGCAGCTTTGGACTGAACACCGGGGAGCTGTTTTTT.

This clone has just a few counts. A read error may produce the germline difference seen at one junction end. The chain links TRBV19 to TRBJ2-5; 8 bases are shared with TRBD1. The germline V gene has CDR1 LNHDA and CDR2 SQIVND (reference sequence). The CDR3 extends over 11 amino acids. The CDR3 loop is CASSPGTGWDF. CDR3 sequence (DNA): TGTGCCAGTTCCCCCGGGACAGGTTGGGACTTC. The variable domain in full, with the rest retrieved from reference TRBV19 and TRBJ2-5, is DGGITQSPKYLFRKEGQNVTLSCEQNLNHDAMYWYRQDPGQGLRLIYYSQIVNDFQKGDIAEGYSVSREKKESFPLTVTSAQKNPTAFYLCASSPGTGWDFGPGTRLLVL.